This T cell receptor beta chain was retrieved from a study of Graves' ophthalmopathy and Graves' hyperthyroidism. This clonotype was recorded at least ten times. For repertoire sequencing, the TCR beta CDR3 regions were amplified from RNA transcripts. Following a first-round RT-PCR that used HTBI primers, a second-round multiplex PCR was carried out. MiXCR was run by TCRdb on the multiplex PCR reads, yielding one entry per CDR3 protein. The sample has hundreds of thousands of distinct CDR3 sequences, 20% to 25% seen once. V was shortened by 4 bases and J by 4 bases, with 14 bases between the two germline ends. The CDR3 totals 14 residues. Germline-derived CDR1 and CDR2 are SGDLS and YYNGEE.

Sequencing was performed on peripheral blood. The TCR originated in a woman aged 18-29 years with stable Graves' hyperthyroidism. Some clones in this sample may be carry-over from other donors' samples. The rearrangement links TRBV9 to TRBJ1-2, with no clear D. CDR3 region: CASSPRLMFYGYTF. The CDR3 DNA reads TGTGCCAGCAGCCCTAGGTTGATGTTCTATGGCTACACCTTC.